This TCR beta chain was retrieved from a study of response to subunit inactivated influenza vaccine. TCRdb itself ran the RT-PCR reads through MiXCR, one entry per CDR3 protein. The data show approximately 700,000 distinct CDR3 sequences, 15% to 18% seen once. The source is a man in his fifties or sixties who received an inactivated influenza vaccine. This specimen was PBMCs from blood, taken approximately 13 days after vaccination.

CDR3 sequence reads: CASSQGTSGVSRETQYF. CDR3 bases: TGCGCCAGCAGCCAGGGGACTAGCGGGGTATCTCGAGAGACCCAGTACTTC. The V call is TRBV5-1, the J call TRBJ2-5, with TRBD2 matching over 13 bases. With 4 bases clipped from V and 4 bases from J, the junction kept 10 bases outside the gene matches. The germline CDR1 and CDR2 sequences are SGHRS and YFSETQ. The CDR3 runs 17 residues.